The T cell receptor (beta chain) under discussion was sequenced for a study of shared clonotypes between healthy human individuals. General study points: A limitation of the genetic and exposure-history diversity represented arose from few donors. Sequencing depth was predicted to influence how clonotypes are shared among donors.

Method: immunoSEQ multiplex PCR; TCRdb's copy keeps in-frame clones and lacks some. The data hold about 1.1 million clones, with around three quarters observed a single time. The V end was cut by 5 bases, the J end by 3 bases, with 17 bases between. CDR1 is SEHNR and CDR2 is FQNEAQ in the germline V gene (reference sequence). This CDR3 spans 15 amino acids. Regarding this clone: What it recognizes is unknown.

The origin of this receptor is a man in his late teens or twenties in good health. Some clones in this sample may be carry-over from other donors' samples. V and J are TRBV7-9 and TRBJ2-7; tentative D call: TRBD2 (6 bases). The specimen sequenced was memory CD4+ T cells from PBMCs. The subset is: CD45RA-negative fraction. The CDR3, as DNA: TGTGCCAGCAGCCCCGAAGTCGGGAGTAGCTACGAGCAGTACTTC. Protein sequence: CASSPEVGSSYEQYF.